A selection of T cell receptor beta chains follows, all from one sample in a study of Graves' ophthalmopathy and Graves' hyperthyroidism. From the multiplex PCR reads, TCRdb called clonotypes with MiXCR, one entry per CDR3 protein. The sample lists about 600,000 distinct CDR3 sequences; approximately 37% were seen once. Material for sequencing was peripheral blood or thyroid tissue (not recorded which). These receptors were collected from an adult man with Graves' hyperthyroidism. The CDR3 runs from the conserved cysteine through the conserved F or W. Fields, in order: V gene, J gene, CDR3 protein.

v_call: TRBV28; j_call: TRBJ2-7; cdr3_aa: CASSQMGQGGYEQYF
v_call: TRBV2; j_call: TRBJ2-7; cdr3_aa: CASSYSCSEFGEQYF
v_call: TRBV7-9; j_call: TRBJ2-7; cdr3_aa: CASSPRQGAWYEQYF
v_call: TRBV11-1; j_call: TRBJ1-4; cdr3_aa: CASSPDHGELFF
v_call: TRBV29-1; j_call: TRBJ2-7; cdr3_aa: CSVDSPEEAYEQYF
v_call: TRBV2; j_call: TRBJ1-3; cdr3_aa: CASSLGPPTGSGNTIYF
v_call: TRBV19; j_call: TRBJ1-2; cdr3_aa: CASSIGGKVSRDNGYTF
v_call: TRBV5-4; j_call: TRBJ2-7; cdr3_aa: CASSLDLQGAYEQYF
v_call: TRBV5-5; j_call: TRBJ2-7; cdr3_aa: CASSRDGPGYEQYF
v_call: TRBV6-1; j_call: TRBJ1-5; cdr3_aa: CASSASTGGFWQPQHF
v_call: TRBV7-6; j_call: TRBJ2-5; cdr3_aa: CASSLLAGVTTDTQYF
v_call: TRBV7-3; j_call: TRBJ2-2; cdr3_aa: CASSLNGPLNTGELFF
v_call: TRBV19; j_call: TRBJ2-1; cdr3_aa: CASSSRPGDEQFF
v_call: TRBV19; j_call: TRBJ1-1; cdr3_aa: CASSISGMNTEASF
v_call: TRBV7-9; j_call: TRBJ2-3; cdr3_aa: CASSFMDRHTDTQYF
v_call: TRBV7-9; j_call: TRBJ1-1; cdr3_aa: CASSSSNTEAFF
v_call: TRBV2; j_call: TRBJ1-1; cdr3_aa: CASSDGRELGAFF
v_call: TRBV7-2; j_call: TRBJ1-1; cdr3_aa: CASSLVGGSNTEAFF
v_call: TRBV2; j_call: TRBJ1-5; cdr3_aa: CASSPGTGPQPQHF
v_call: TRBV29-1; j_call: TRBJ2-7; cdr3_aa: CSFGGQSYEQYF
v_call: TRBV7-8; j_call: TRBJ2-7; cdr3_aa: CASSFRASGTYEQYF
v_call: TRBV7-9; j_call: TRBJ2-7; cdr3_aa: CASVGGNEQYF
v_call: TRBV6-1; j_call: TRBJ2-5; cdr3_aa: CASSGRPPGTQYF
v_call: TRBV27; j_call: TRBJ2-5; cdr3_aa: CASSPLPIVETQYF
v_call: TRBV7-9; j_call: TRBJ1-2; cdr3_aa: CASSRDPPGIYGYTF
v_call: TRBV4-1; j_call: TRBJ1-3; cdr3_aa: CASSQQGSNSGNTIYF
v_call: TRBV7-9; j_call: TRBJ2-3; cdr3_aa: CASSLIGRADTQYF
v_call: TRBV7-9; j_call: TRBJ2-5; cdr3_aa: CASSTGLAGEGEQYF
v_call: TRBV10-2; j_call: TRBJ2-7; cdr3_aa: CASPGISYEQYF
v_call: TRBV7-8; j_call: TRBJ1-5; cdr3_aa: CASSLGPRQVLSNQPQHF
v_call: TRBV5-1; j_call: TRBJ2-2; cdr3_aa: CASSLPGATSTGELFF
v_call: TRBV6-1; j_call: TRBJ1-2; cdr3_aa: CASSDIYQAYGYTF
v_call: TRBV12-3/TRBV12-4; j_call: TRBJ2-2; cdr3_aa: CASGLRQGPHGGELFF
v_call: TRBV27; j_call: TRBJ1-2; cdr3_aa: CASSLGILYGYTF